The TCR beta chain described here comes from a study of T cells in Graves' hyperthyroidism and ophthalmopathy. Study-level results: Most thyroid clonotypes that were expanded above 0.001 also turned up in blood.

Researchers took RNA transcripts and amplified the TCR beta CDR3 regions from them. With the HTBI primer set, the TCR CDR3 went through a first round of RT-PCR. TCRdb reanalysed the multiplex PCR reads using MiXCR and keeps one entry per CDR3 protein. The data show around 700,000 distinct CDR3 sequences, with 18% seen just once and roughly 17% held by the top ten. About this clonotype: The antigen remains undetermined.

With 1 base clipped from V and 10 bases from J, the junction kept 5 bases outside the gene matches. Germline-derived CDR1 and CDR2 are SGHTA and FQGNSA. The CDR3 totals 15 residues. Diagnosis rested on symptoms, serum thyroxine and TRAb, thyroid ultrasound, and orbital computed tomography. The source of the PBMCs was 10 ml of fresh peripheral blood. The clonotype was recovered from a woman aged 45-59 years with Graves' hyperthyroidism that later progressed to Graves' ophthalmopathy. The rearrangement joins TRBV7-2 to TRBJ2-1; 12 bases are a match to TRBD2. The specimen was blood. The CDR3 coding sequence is TGTGCCAGCAGCTTAGACTCCGGACTAGCGGGGGAGCAGTTCTTC. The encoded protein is CASSLDSGLAGEQFF.